Following are 16 T cell receptor beta chains from one sample sequenced in a study of T cell responses to AZD1222 COVID-19 vaccine. Measured with immunoSEQ multiplex PCR; TCRdb has only the in-frame clones, and not every one. This table holds 200,000 or so clones, 85% to 90% found once. The sample was peripheral blood, taken on day 0 of AZD1222 vaccination. The receptors originated from an adult in good health.

This chain joins TRBV16 and TRBJ1-4; tentatively, D is TRBD1 (5 bases). CDR3 length: 14 amino acids. V gave up 7 bases and J gave up 5 bases, with 14 bases separating them. Looked up from germline, CDR1 is KGHSY and CDR2 is FQNENV. The DNA of the CDR3 is TGTGCCAGCACCCCAATGGGGGAAAATGAAAAACTGTTTTTT. This gives the protein CASTPMGENEKLFF. The variable domain in full, completed from reference TRBV16 and TRBJ1-4, reads GEEVAQTPKHLVRGEGQKAKLYCAPIKGHSYVFWYQQVLKNEFKFLISFQNENVFDETGMPKERFSAKCLPNSPCSLEIQATKLEDSAVYFCASTPMGENEKLFFGSGTQLSVL.

The chain uses TRBV5-1 and TRBJ2-7; D not certain. Germline V CDR1 and CDR2: SGHRS, YFSETQ. Trimming shortened V by 4 bases and J by 3 bases, and 5 bases separated the two germline ends. The CDR3 contains 11 residues. The CDR3, as DNA: TGCGCCAGCAGCCTCCACTACGAGCAGTACTTC. This encodes CASSLHYEQYF.

V and J are TRBV28 and TRBJ1-2; 10 bases agree with TRBD1. Germline values: CDR1 MDHEN, CDR2 SYDVKM. The V segment lost 1 base and the J segment 5 bases; nucleotides outside the gene matches: 1. The CDR3 totals 14 residues. The CDR3 nucleotides read TGTGCCAGCAGTTTATCGGACAGGGGGTATGGCTACACCTTC. This translates into CASSLSDRGYGYTF.

A single count supports this clone. The genes are TRBV20-1 and TRBJ2-1, with 7 bases identical to TRBD2. Per the germline V gene, CDR1 is DFQATT and CDR2 is SNEGSKA (reference sequence). J gave up 7 bases and V 5 bases, and 2 bases lay outside the gene matches. This CDR3 region has 11 residues. CDR3 loop: CSADSGNEQFF. CDR3 nucleotides: TGCAGTGCTGATAGCGGGAATGAGCAGTTCTTC.

Points on this clone: Within the sample, other DNA sequences also encode this same CDR3. CDR3 in amino acids: CAWSVRWGLSGNTIYF. In nucleotides, the CDR3 is TGTGCCTGGAGTGTACGATGGGGGTTATCTGGAAACACCATATATTTT. The J gene is TRBJ1-3, the V gene TRBV30; D perhaps matches TRBD1 (5 bases). Per germline, CDR1 GTSNPN and CDR2 SVGIG (reference sequence). CDR3 length: 16 residues. V lost 0 bases and J lost 1, with 13 bases in between.

This clone was observed once. Written as DNA, the CDR3 is TGTGCCTGGAGTGTACAACGGGGGAGCACAGATACGCAGTATTTT. It specifies CAWSVQRGSTDTQYF. The chain employs TRBV30 and TRBJ2-3; D possibly corresponds to TRBD2 (6 bases). CDR3 length equals 15 residues. The V gene's germline CDR1 is GTSNPN and CDR2 SVGIG (reference sequence). Trimming stripped 0 bases from V and 0 bases from J, with 10 bases between.

This clone was observed a single time. V gene TRBV2 combines with J gene TRBJ2-3; possibly TRBD1 for D (5 bases). CDR3 size: 18 residues. CDR1 is SNHLY, CDR2 FYNNEI, per germline. The V and J ends lost 8 bases and 8 bases respectively, with 32 bases between them. CDR3 bases: TGTGCCAGCTTTGGGGCTACCTCGGAAAGGGTTCGAAAGGGTACGCAGTATTTT. Translating gives CASFGATSERVRKGTQYF.

The V gene is TRBV19, the J gene TRBJ2-1; the match to TRBD2 covers 8 bases. The germline V gene has CDR1 LNHDA and CDR2 SQIVND (reference sequence). The CDR3 runs 14 residues. The V segment lost 5 bases and the J segment 12 bases; nucleotides outside the gene matches: 12. CDR3 bases: TGTGCCAGTAGTGTCGTTACGGGAGGGACTGGGCAGTTCTTC. It codes for CASSVVTGGTGQFF. Drawing the rest from reference TRBV19 and TRBJ2-1, the complete variable domain is DGGITQSPKYLFRKEGQNVTLSCEQNLNHDAMYWYRQDPGQGLRLIYYSQIVNDFQKGDIAEGYSVSREKKESFPLTVTSAQKNPTAFYLCASSVVTGGTGQFFGPGTRLTVL.

Only one count was recorded for this clone. This chain links TRBV7-9 with TRBJ2-7; 8 nucleotides agree with TRBD1. CDR1 and CDR2 from the germline V gene are SEHNR and FQNEAQ (reference sequence). V trimming: 5 bases; J trimming: 4 bases; junction bases outside the gene matches: 7. This CDR3 region has 14 residues. Here the CDR3 reads CASSITGGPYEQYF. The CDR3 nucleotides read TGTGCCAGCAGCATCACAGGGGGTCCATACGAGCAGTACTTC.

V gene TRBV21-1 combines with J gene TRBJ2-5; TRBD1 was called by the table and not checked on the DNA. TRBV21-1 is noted as a pseudogene. This CDR3 has 16 residues. CDR3 amino acids: CASSPERDRGQETQYF. CDR3 nucleotide sequence: TGTGCCAGCAGCCCGGAGCGGGACAGGGGGCAAGAGACCCAGTACTTC.

The V and J genes are TRBV28 and TRBJ1-6, with D possibly TRBD1 on 6 matching bases. The germline V and J ends were trimmed by 3 bases and 3 bases, with 12 bases remaining between them. The CDR3 has 16 residues. Germline CDR1 MDHEN, CDR2 SYDVKM. The CDR3 sequence: CASSLSGGGYNSPLHF. The CDR3 DNA reads as TGTGCCAGCAGTTTGTCCGGGGGCGGCTATAATTCACCCCTCCACTTT. The full variable domain, rest sourced from reference TRBV28 and TRBJ1-6, is DVKVTQSSRYLVKRTGEKVFLECVQDMDHENMFWYRQDPGLGLRLIYFSYDVKMKEKGDIPEGYSVSREKKERFSLILESASTNQTSMYLCASSLSGGGYNSPLHFGNGTRLTVT.

The V call is TRBV28, the J call TRBJ2-6; the D gene is possibly TRBD2 (5 bases). Germline CDR1 MDHEN, CDR2 SYDVKM. Trimming took off 3 bases at V and 2 bases at J, with 8 bases between the two ends. The CDR3 has 15 amino acids. As DNA, the CDR3 is TGTGCCAGCAGTTTTCCCGGGGCTGGGGCCAACGTCCTGACTTTC. It encodes CASSFPGAGANVLTF.

The chain uses TRBV18 and TRBJ2-7; no reliable D call. This CDR3 has 14 amino acids. V lost 5 bases and J 1 base, leaving 12 bases between the germline ends. Germline V CDR1 and CDR2: KGHSH, LQKENI. CDR3: CASSFELSSYEQYF. The CDR3 nucleotides read TGTGCCAGCTCATTTGAGTTAAGTTCCTACGAGCAGTACTTC. Full variable domain (outside the CDR3, taken from reference TRBV18 and TRBJ2-7): NAGVMQNPRHLVRRRGQEARLRCSPMKGHSHVYWYRQLPEEGLKFMVYLQKENIIDESGMPKERFSAEFPKEGPSILRIQQVVRGDSAAYFCASSFELSSYEQYFGPGTRLTVT.

The chain employs TRBV7-2 and TRBJ2-7, with 7 nucleotides matching TRBD1. CDR3 length: 15 residues. The J segment lost 4 bases and the V segment lost 4 bases, leaving 10 bases of the junction unmatched. Germline CDR1 reads SGHTA; CDR2 reads FQGNSA. CDR3 loop: CASSSPGQRLYEQYF. Written as DNA, the CDR3 is TGTGCCAGCAGCTCCCCGGGACAGAGGCTTTACGAGCAGTACTTC.

This chain joins TRBV1 and TRBJ2-1; the D call of TRBD2 is as the table states it, not checked on the DNA. TRBV1 is assigned pseudogene status. The CDR3 loop spans 16 amino acids. CDR3 region: CTSSLPAGGPNNEQFF. The CDR3 DNA sequence: TGCACCAGCAGCCTACCGGCGGGAGGGCCCAATAATGAGCAGTTCTTC.

This clone was seen just once. V and J are TRBV7-9 and TRBJ1-4; 10 bases fit TRBD1. Trimming removed 5 bases from V and 6 bases from J; junction bases left unmatched: 3. The V gene's germline CDR1 is SEHNR and CDR2 FQNEAQ (reference sequence). CDR3 size: 14 residues. The CDR3 DNA reads as TGTGCCAGCAGCCCCGGGACAGGGGATGAAAAACTGTTTTTT. Protein sequence: CASSPGTGDEKLFF.